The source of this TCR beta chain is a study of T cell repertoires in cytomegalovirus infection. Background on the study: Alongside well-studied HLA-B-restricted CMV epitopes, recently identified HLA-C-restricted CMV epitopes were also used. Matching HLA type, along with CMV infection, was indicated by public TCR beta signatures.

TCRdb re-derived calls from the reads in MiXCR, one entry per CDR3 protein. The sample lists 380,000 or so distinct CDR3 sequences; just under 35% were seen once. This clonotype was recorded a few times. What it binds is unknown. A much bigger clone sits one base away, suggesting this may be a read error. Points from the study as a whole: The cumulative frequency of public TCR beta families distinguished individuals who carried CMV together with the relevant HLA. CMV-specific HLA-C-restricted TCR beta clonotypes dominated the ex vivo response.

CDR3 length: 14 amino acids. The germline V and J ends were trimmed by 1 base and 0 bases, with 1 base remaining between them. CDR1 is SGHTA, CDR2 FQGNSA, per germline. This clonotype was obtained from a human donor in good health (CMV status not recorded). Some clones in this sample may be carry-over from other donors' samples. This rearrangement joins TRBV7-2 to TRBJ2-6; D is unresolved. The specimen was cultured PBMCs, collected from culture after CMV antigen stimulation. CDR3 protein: CASSLVSGANVLTF. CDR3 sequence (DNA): TGTGCCAGCAGCTTAGTCTCTGGGGCCAACGTCCTGACTTTC.